One T cell receptor (beta chain) is described in this entry. Its target is unknown. The PCR used 60 Vbeta and 13 Jbeta primers. Sequencing was performed with immunoSEQ multiplex PCR; in TCRdb, only in-frame clones are kept and a portion is missing. The sample includes under 140,000 clones, around 76% seen only once; the top ten take 10% to 15%. These data belong to a study of cytomegalovirus exposure and HLA in healthy donors. General observations from the study: Later, an analysis found that common viral pathogens appeared to be linked with several of the most significant clusters.

The V end was cut by 4 bases, the J end by 6 bases, with 10 bases between. The CDR3 is made up of 13 amino acids. Per germline, CDR1 SNHLY and CDR2 FYNNEI. The chain combines TRBV2 with TRBJ1-5; D possibly corresponds to TRBD1 (5 bases). This clonotype originated in a man in his thirties or forties in good health and CMV-seropositive. Specimen: PBMCs. The CDR3 here is CASSAREGQPQHF. The CDR3 DNA reads TGTGCCAGCAGTGCCAGGGAGGGTCAGCCCCAGCATTTT. Supplemented by reference TRBV2 and TRBJ1-5, the full variable domain reads EPEVTQTPSHQVTQMGQEVILRCVPISNHLYFYWYRQILGQKVEFLVSFYNNEISEKSEIFDDQFSVERPDGSNFTLKIRSTKLEDSAMYFCASSAREGQPQHFGDGTRLSIL.